The 25 T cell receptor beta chains below all came from one sample that was sequenced in a study of T cell responses to AZD1222 COVID-19 vaccine. TCRdb keeps only in-frame clones here, not all; method: immunoSEQ multiplex PCR. The table has over 150,000 clones, approximately 91% seen once. The input for sequencing was peripheral blood, taken on day 0 of AZD1222 vaccination. The receptor source for this set is an adult in good health.

The CDR3 spells CASRWTVGNTIYF. The CDR3 nucleotides read TGTGCCAGCAGATGGACAGTTGGAAACACCATATATTTT. The V call is TRBV6-5, the J call TRBJ1-3; TRBD1 might be the D (6 bases). Germline CDR1 and CDR2: MNHEY and SVGAGI. Trimming took off 6 bases at V and 3 bases at J, with 9 bases between the two ends. The CDR3 totals 13 residues.

This clone was counted many times. The J gene is TRBJ2-7, the V gene TRBV5-1; 9 bases fit TRBD1. CDR1 is SGHRS, CDR2 YFSETQ, per germline. The V gene end was trimmed by 4 bases and the J gene end by 7 bases; junction bases not matched to a gene: 3. This CDR3 is 12 amino acids long. The CDR3 sequence is CASSPDRGEQYF. CDR3 bases: TGCGCCAGCAGCCCGGACAGGGGAGAGCAGTACTTC. Together with reference TRBV5-1 and TRBJ2-7, the CDR3 gives the full variable domain: KAGVTQTPRYLIKTRGQQVTLSCSPISGHRSVSWYQQTPGQGLQFLFEYFSETQRNKGNFPGRFSGRQFSNSRSEMNVSTLELGDSALYLCASSPDRGEQYFGPGTRLTVT.

This clone was recorded only once. The rearrangement links TRBV7-8 to TRBJ2-2, with D perhaps TRBD1 (6 bases). Per the germline V gene, CDR1 is SGHVS and CDR2 is FQNEAQ. The CDR3 runs 15 residues. The V end was cut by 2 bases, the J end by 8 bases, with 15 bases between. The CDR3 DNA is TGTGCCAGCAGCTTAATTTCACAGGGTGTGGGGGAGCTGTTTTTT. Its translation is CASSLISQGVGELFF.

The genes are TRBV5-6 and TRBJ2-1, with 11 bases aligning to TRBD2. This CDR3 has 15 residues. After removal of 4 bases from V and 4 bases from J, the junction contained 4 bases not matched to a gene. Germline V CDR1 and CDR2: SGHDT, YYEEEE. The CDR3 loop is CASSPSGGRYNEQFF. The CDR3 DNA is TGTGCCAGCAGCCCTAGCGGGGGGCGATACAATGAGCAGTTCTTC.

The V and J genes are TRBV6-5 and TRBJ1-6, with 8 bases lining up with TRBD1. This CDR3 comprises 16 residues. V trimming: 4 bases; J trimming: 6 bases; junction bases outside the gene matches: 8. In germline, CDR1 is MNHEY, CDR2 SVGAGI. CDR3 sequence (DNA): TGTGCCAGCAGTTTAAGCGGACAGGGAGGTAATTCACCCCTCCACTTT. It translates to CASSLSGQGGNSPLHF.

The V call is TRBV7-8, the J call TRBJ2-1; a weak D match, TRBD1 (5 bases). The CDR3 runs to 15 residues. V lost 1 base, J lost 3 bases, and 10 bases lay in between. Germline V gene lookup returns CDR1 SGHVS and CDR2 FQNEAQ. CDR3 residues: CASSLDDSYYNEQFF. CDR3 coding DNA: TGTGCCAGCAGCTTAGATGACAGTTACTACAATGAGCAGTTCTTC.

The chain joins TRBV29-1 to TRBJ1-4, with 7 bases identical to TRBD1. The length of the CDR3 is 11 residues. Germline V gene sequence: CDR1 SQVTM, CDR2 ANQGSEA. J was trimmed by 15 bases and V by 6 bases; bases with no gene match: 10. CDR3 loop: CSVPEGGFLFF. In nucleotides, the CDR3 is TGCAGCGTGCCTGAAGGGGGCTTTTTGTTTTTT.

The chain links TRBV6-5 to TRBJ2-7; the match to TRBD2 covers 13 bases. Germline loops: CDR1 MNHEY, CDR2 SVGAGI. CDR3 size: 14 residues. Unmatched junction bases numbered 7, after V lost 8 bases and J lost 6 bases. The CDR3 nucleotides are TGTGCCAGCCGCGGGACTAGCGGGAATGGCGAGCAGTACTTC. It encodes CASRGTSGNGEQYF.

This clone has a count of ten or more. Within the sample, other DNA sequences also encode this same CDR3. The chain uses TRBV5-4 and TRBJ1-4; 9 nucleotides match TRBD1. This CDR3 is 14 amino acids long. Germline CDR1 is SGHNT and CDR2 is YYREEE (reference sequence). Losses at the gene ends were 4 bases for V and 7 bases for J; bases not matched to a gene: 5. The CDR3 region is CASSVQGASEKLFF. The CDR3 region has the DNA TGTGCCAGCAGCGTACAGGGGGCCAGTGAAAAACTGTTTTTT.

The chain links TRBV18 to TRBJ1-6; no firm D call. Trimming removed 6 bases at V and 7 bases at J, with 19 bases between. This CDR3 comprises 16 residues. CDR1 KGHSH and CDR2 LQKENI come from the germline V gene. CDR3 protein: CASSPTRAQKNSPLHF. Written as DNA, the CDR3 is TGTGCCAGCTCTCCAACTCGGGCCCAGAAAAATTCACCCCTCCACTTT.

This chain joins TRBV7-8 and TRBJ2-1, with D uncertain. CDR3 size: 13 residues. From germline, CDR1 is SGHVS and CDR2 FQNEAQ. V was shortened by 6 bases and J by 6 bases, with 12 bases between the two germline ends. CDR3 DNA sequence: TGTGCCAGCAGGTCGAGAGGCGGCAATGAGCAGTTCTTC. Its protein product is CASRSRGGNEQFF.

The CDR3 DNA reads as TGTGCCAGCTCTAGCGGGGCCCGCTGGGGAACCCAGTACTTC. Translating gives CASSSGARWGTQYF. This chain connects TRBV6-5 to TRBJ2-5; TRBD2 matches 9 bases. J lost 8 bases, V lost 8 bases, and 12 bases had no gene match. Germline V gene sequence: CDR1 MNHEY, CDR2 SVGAGI. The length of the CDR3 is 14 residues.

CDR3 bases: TGTGCCAGCAGCTTAGTGGGAGACAGGGGTGGTTCACCCCTCCACTTT. It translates to CASSLVGDRGGSPLHF. This chain uses TRBV7-2 with TRBJ1-6; 8 bases fit TRBD1. Trimming removed 1 base from V and 9 bases from J; junction bases left unmatched: 8. The germline CDR1 and CDR2 sequences are SGHTA and FQGNSA. The CDR3 has 16 amino acids.

This clone was detected once. This chain uses TRBV4-1 with TRBJ1-3; possible D gene TRBD1, 6 bases. The V gene lost 1 base and the J gene lost 3 bases, with 10 bases spanning the gap. Germline V gives CDR1 MGHRA, CDR2 YSYEKL. This CDR3 is 15 amino acids long. The CDR3 DNA reads as TGCGCCAGCAGCCAAGCCGGACAGCTTGGAAACACCATATATTTT. Translating gives CASSQAGQLGNTIYF.

V usage is TRBV7-2 and J usage is TRBJ2-7; 12 bases are a match to TRBD2. In germline, CDR1 is SGHTA, CDR2 FQGNSA. This CDR3 has 16 amino acids. The V gene end was trimmed by 3 bases and the J gene end by 7 bases; junction bases not matched to a gene: 10. The chain's CDR3 is CASSFRLAGASGEQYF. CDR3 bases: TGTGCCAGCAGCTTCCGACTAGCGGGAGCGTCGGGAGAGCAGTACTTC.

The V call is TRBV6-4, the J call TRBJ2-3; possibly TRBD1 for D (5 bases). The CDR3 consists of 14 residues. V gave up 5 bases and J gave up 1 base, with 10 bases separating them. The germline V gene has CDR1 MRHNA and CDR2 SNTAGT. CDR3 coding DNA: TGTGCCAGCAGTCCCAGGGAAGGCACAGATACGCAGTATTTT. This translates into CASSPREGTDTQYF.

The chain has TRBV10-3 and TRBJ2-7; TRBD2 matches 9 bases. V lost 6 bases, J lost 1 base, and 4 bases stayed unmatched. From germline, CDR1 is ENHRY and CDR2 SYGVKD. This CDR3 comprises 14 residues. CDR3 DNA sequence: TGTGCCATCAGAGTAGCGGGGGAGTCCTACGAGCAGTACTTC. Protein product: CAIRVAGESYEQYF.

This clone was recorded a few times. V usage is TRBV6-4 and J usage is TRBJ2-1, with TRBD2 matching 14 bases. Unmatched junction bases numbered 3, after V lost 1 base and J lost 7 bases. The CDR3 contains 16 residues. Per the germline V gene, CDR1 is MRHNA and CDR2 is SNTAGT. Here the CDR3 DNA reads TGTGCCAGCAGTGACTATGGGACTAGCGGGAGAAATGAGCAGTTCTTC. It encodes CASSDYGTSGRNEQFF.

This chain connects TRBV7-2 to TRBJ2-5, with 9 positions matching TRBD1. CDR3 length equals 17 residues. Germline assignment: CDR1 SGHTA and CDR2 FQGNSA. V lost 5 bases, J lost 1 base, and 11 bases stayed unmatched. For the CDR3, the DNA is TGTGCCAGCAGCCCCTCGCGGGGGACAGGGATCCAAGAGACCCAGTACTTC. Translating it yields CASSPSRGTGIQETQYF.

The V call is TRBV7-2, the J call TRBJ2-5; perhaps TRBD2 as D (6 bases). Between the trimmed V and J ends, which lost 0 bases and 7 bases, there was a span of 15 bases. The CDR3 is 15 amino acids. Germline-derived CDR1 and CDR2 are SGHTA and FQGNSA. The CDR3 loop reads CASSLAQSPGGTQYF. Here the CDR3 DNA reads TGTGCCAGCAGCTTAGCGCAATCTCCCGGGGGGACCCAGTACTTC.

This clone was recorded once. The V and J genes are TRBV24-1 and TRBJ2-2; D possibly corresponds to TRBD1 (6 bases). Germline V gene lookup returns CDR1 KGHDR and CDR2 SFDVKD. The CDR3 loop spans 14 amino acids. V was shortened by 4 bases and J by 5 bases, with 10 bases between the two germline ends. The CDR3 nucleotides read TGTGCCACCAGTGAGCTCACAGGGACCGGGGAGCTGTTTTTT. Residues: CATSELTGTGELFF.

This clone was detected only a few times. The chain is built from TRBV4-3 and TRBJ2-2; no clear D gene. CDR1 LGHNA and CDR2 YSLEER come from the germline V gene. There are 16 residues in the CDR3. Trimming took off 0 bases at V and 1 base at J, with 9 bases between the two ends. Written as DNA, the CDR3 is TGCGCCAGCAGCCAAGATCTTAACCGGAACACCGGGGAGCTGTTTTTT. Its protein is CASSQDLNRNTGELFF.

The rearrangement links TRBV4-2 to TRBJ2-7, with D maybe TRBD2 (6 bases). CDR1 LGHNA and CDR2 YNFKEQ come from the germline V gene. The CDR3 length is 18 residues. The V end was cut by 0 bases, the J end by 0 bases, with 18 bases between. This CDR3 reads CASSQEEGSSSFSYEQYF. CDR3 coding DNA: TGTGCCAGCAGCCAAGAGGAGGGGTCAAGTTCTTTCTCCTACGAGCAGTACTTC.

The sample holds a few counts of this clone. This sequence joins TRBV30 and TRBJ2-1; 9 bases are a match to TRBD1. This CDR3 region has 16 residues. Trimming at V came to 3 bases and at J to 4 bases, leaving 10 bases not matched to a gene. Germline V gives CDR1 GTSNPN, CDR2 SVGIG (reference sequence). This CDR3 reads CAWRAAGTGIYNEQFF. CDR3 DNA sequence: TGTGCCTGGAGAGCCGCCGGGACAGGGATTTACAATGAGCAGTTCTTC.

As regards this clone: Within the sample, other DNA sequences also encode this same CDR3. The chain has TRBV9 and TRBJ1-1, with D maybe TRBD1 (5 bases). Germline assignment: CDR1 SGDLS and CDR2 YYNGEE. CDR3 length: 15 amino acids. V dropped 0 bases and J dropped 1 base, with 10 bases sitting between them. This chain's CDR3 is CASSVDSRGNTEAFF. In DNA, the CDR3 is TGTGCCAGCAGCGTAGATTCTAGGGGGAACACTGAAGCTTTCTTT.